This T cell receptor beta chain was sequenced in a study of multiple sclerosis patients with progressive multifocal leukoencephalopathy. A remark on this clone: No antigen is known for it.

Study-level results: Lower normalized Shannon entropy suggested reduced TRB diversity in most PML patients. TRBV and TRBJ usage showed no common pattern when PML developed.

Stated time point: 6 months of natalizumab therapy. The table came from immunoSEQ multiplex PCR; TCRdb's copy has only in-frame clones and leaves some out. This table has 29,000 or so clones, roughly nine tenths appearing once. This CDR3 contains 10 residues. CDR1 is SQVTM and CDR2 is ANQGSEA in the germline V gene. Trimming left V 3 bases short and J 4 bases short, with 3 bases between. The V call is TRBV29-1, the J call TRBJ1-1; no clear D gene. Specimen: PBMCs, collected from a patient treated with natalizumab. The origin of this receptor is a human donor with multiple sclerosis. The CDR3 here is CSVDITEAFF. The CDR3 nucleotides are TGCAGCGTTGACATCACTGAAGCTTTCTTT.